These 30 T cell receptor beta chains share one sample of origin, sequenced in a study of CD8 T cells in Susac syndrome. cDNA came from approximately 0.5 to 1 ug RNA primed by random hexamers. One entry per CDR3 protein, called by TCRdb with MiXCR from the immunoSEQ multiplex PCR reads. The repertoire includes 170,000 or so distinct CDR3 sequences, roughly 94% of them detected once, and 0.099% sits in the top ten. What was sequenced was CD4+ T cells from PBMCs. Receptors were obtained from a human donor with Susac syndrome.

This clonotype was picked up one time. The chain has TRBV28 and TRBJ2-1; the match to TRBD2 covers 9 bases. This CDR3 is 17 amino acids long. With V trimmed by 1 base and J by 7 bases, 11 bases remained unmatched. Germline V gives CDR1 MDHEN, CDR2 SYDVKM. The CDR3 nucleotides are TGTGCCAGCAGTTTATTCGCCTGGGGCGGGAGGGGAAATGAGCAGTTCTTC. This sequence encodes CASSLFAWGGRGNEQFF.

V gene TRBV2 combines with J gene TRBJ1-2; 7 bases fit TRBD1. CDR1 is SNHLY and CDR2 is FYNNEI in the germline V gene. The CDR3 extends over 14 amino acids. The junction had 11 bases not matched to a gene; V was cut back by 5 bases and J by 8 bases. CDR3 in DNA: TGTGCCAGCAGTCCTCGGACAGGTTCGTTCGGCTACACCTTC. This codes for CASSPRTGSFGYTF.

The chain is built from TRBV27 and TRBJ2-3; D unclear. The CDR3 consists of 14 residues. Between the trimmed V and J ends, which lost 5 bases and 2 bases, there was a span of 11 bases. The germline V gene encodes CDR1 MNHEY and CDR2 SMNVEV (reference sequence). CDR3 sequence reads: CASSMASSTDTQYF. The CDR3 region has the DNA TGTGCCAGCAGTATGGCCAGCTCCACAGATACGCAGTATTTT.

V usage is TRBV20-1 and J usage is TRBJ2-3; D remains ambiguous. CDR3 size: 13 residues. The ends were cut back, 7 bases at V and 2 bases at J, with 13 bases in the middle. Germline V gene lookup returns CDR1 DFQATT and CDR2 SNEGSKA (reference sequence). CDR3 nucleotides: TGCAGTGTTACCACCACAGACACAGATACGCAGTATTTT. Its translation is CSVTTTDTDTQYF.

The gene calls are TRBV19 and TRBJ2-3; 11 bases map to TRBD2. The J segment lost 4 bases and the V segment lost 2 bases, leaving 2 bases of the junction unmatched. CDR3 length: 15 amino acids. Germline V lookup: CDR1 LNHDA, CDR2 SQIVND (reference sequence). Written as DNA, the CDR3 is TGTGCCAGTAGTATAACTAGCGGGAGCGCAGATACGCAGTATTTT. It encodes CASSITSGSADTQYF.

This sequence joins TRBV5-1 and TRBJ2-3; 7 nucleotides align to TRBD2. This CDR3 is 16 amino acids long. Germline loops: CDR1 SGHRS, CDR2 YFSETQ. J gave up 0 bases and V 1 base, and 5 bases lay outside the gene matches. The CDR3: CASSLLPSGSTDTQYF. CDR3 DNA sequence: TGCGCCAGCAGCTTGTTGCCTAGCGGTAGCACAGATACGCAGTATTTT.

CDR3 sequence reads: CASRPGPGQRTGELFF. The CDR3 region has the DNA TGTGCCAGCAGGCCCGGACCGGGACAGAGAACCGGGGAGCTGTTTTTT. The V gene is TRBV6-1, the J gene TRBJ2-2; 7 bases are a match to TRBD1. J was trimmed by 5 bases and V by 6 bases; bases with no gene match: 12. The CDR3 is 16 residues long. Germline V CDR1 and CDR2: MNHNS, SASEGT.

The chain uses TRBV28 and TRBJ2-1; perhaps TRBD2 as D (5 bases). V was clipped by 6 bases and J by 3 bases, with 18 bases between them. The CDR3 loop spans 16 amino acids. The germline V gene encodes CDR1 MDHEN and CDR2 SYDVKM. The DNA of the CDR3 is TGTGCCAGCAGCTCCGATGCGGGTTCAGTCTACAATGAGCAGTTCTTC. Translating it yields CASSSDAGSVYNEQFF.

The chain links TRBV6-5 to TRBJ2-7; TRBD1 matches 7 bases. Germline assignment: CDR1 MNHEY and CDR2 SVGAGI. The CDR3 is 15 residues long. The V and J ends lost 2 bases and 0 bases, in that order; junction bases with no gene match: 4. The CDR3 DNA is TGTGCCAGCAGTTACCGAAGGACAGGCTCCTACGAGCAGTACTTC. Amino acid sequence: CASSYRRTGSYEQYF.

This clonotype was detected once. V gene TRBV4-1 combines with J gene TRBJ2-5, with D hard to call. This CDR3 has 13 amino acids. Per germline, CDR1 MGHRA and CDR2 YSYEKL. The V end was cut by 4 bases, the J end by 5 bases, with 11 bases between. Written as DNA, the CDR3 is TGCGCCAGCAGCCGCTCACTTTCGGAGACCCAGTACTTC. Translated: CASSRSLSETQYF.

V gene TRBV20-1 combines with J gene TRBJ2-5; 10 bases fit TRBD1. Trimming at V came to 3 bases and at J to 5 bases, leaving 3 bases not matched to a gene. Germline CDR1 DFQATT, CDR2 SNEGSKA (reference sequence). The CDR3 is made up of 13 amino acids. CDR3 coding DNA: TGCAGTGCTAGGACAGGGGGCGCGGAGACCCAGTACTTC. It encodes CSARTGGAETQYF.

The chain carries TRBV28 and TRBJ1-1, with a tentative D call TRBD1 (6 bases). V gave up 5 bases and J gave up 5 bases, with 18 bases separating them. Germline-derived CDR1 and CDR2 are MDHEN and SYDVKM. The CDR3 is 15 amino acids. CDR3 region: CASSVPQGSGTEAFF. CDR3 DNA sequence: TGTGCCAGCAGTGTACCACAGGGAAGCGGGACTGAAGCTTTCTTT.

The chain employs TRBV5-1 and TRBJ2-1, with D perhaps given as TRBD1 or TRBD2 (6 bases each). CDR3 size: 16 residues. The germline V gene encodes CDR1 SGHRS and CDR2 YFSETQ. Trimming cost V 4 bases and J 1 base, with 15 bases left between them. The CDR3 here is CASSPGRGLSYNEQFF. In nucleotides, the CDR3 is TGCGCCAGCAGCCCCGGCAGGGGACTGTCCTACAATGAGCAGTTCTTC.

The chain employs TRBV19 and TRBJ2-2, with 12 bases lining up with TRBD1. Trimming took 7 bases from V and 6 from J; bases not matched to a gene: 3. Per germline, CDR1 LNHDA and CDR2 SQIVND (reference sequence). CDR3 length: 14 residues. Here the CDR3 DNA reads TGTGCCAGTACCGGGACAGGGGGCTCCGGGGAGCTGTTTTTT. This codes for CASTGTGGSGELFF.

J is TRBJ1-5 and V is TRBV12-3 or TRBV12-4; no firm D call. The CDR3 covers 14 residues. Trimming removed 1 base from V and 5 bases from J, with 9 bases in between. The CDR3 spells CASSLGQNDQPQHF. CDR3 nucleotide sequence: TGTGCCAGCAGTTTAGGGCAGAACGATCAGCCCCAGCATTTT.

This chain joins TRBV6-5 and TRBJ1-1; D gene uncertain. From germline, CDR1 is MNHEY and CDR2 SVGAGI. The V gene lost 0 bases and the J gene lost 0 bases, with 8 bases spanning the gap. This CDR3 contains 15 residues. The CDR3 nucleotides are TGTGCCAGCAGTTACTCTTCCAGCTTGAACACTGAAGCTTTCTTT. Translating gives CASSYSSSLNTEAFF.

The chain uses TRBV3-1 and TRBJ2-3; 7 positions match TRBD2. This CDR3 comprises 15 residues. Trimming at V came to 4 bases and at J to 4 bases, leaving 8 bases not matched to a gene. CDR1 LGHDT and CDR2 YNNKEL come from the germline V gene (reference sequence). CDR3 amino acids: CASSLRTGGADTQYF. In DNA form, the CDR3 reads TGTGCCAGCAGCCTCCGGACTGGGGGGGCAGATACGCAGTATTTT.

The chain employs TRBV13 and TRBJ2-7; D is possibly TRBD2 (5 bases). Looked up from germline, CDR1 is PRHDT and CDR2 is FYEKMQ (reference sequence). This CDR3 is built from 14 residues. Deletions cut 7 bases from V and 7 bases from J, with 20 bases between. The CDR3 nucleotides read TGTGCCAGCACCCGCCCGGGATCCCCCGGGGAGCAGTACTTC. This sequence encodes CASTRPGSPGEQYF.

The chain has TRBV3-1 and TRBJ1-4; D not certain. V lost 3 bases to trimming and J lost 7 bases, with 6 bases between them. The CDR3 has 12 residues. Germline CDR1 and CDR2: LGHDT and YNNKEL (reference sequence). The CDR3 here is CASSQAGEKLFF. The CDR3 DNA sequence: TGTGCCAGCAGCCAGGCCGGTGAAAAACTGTTTTTT.

The CDR3 DNA sequence: TGCAGTGCAGCCCGGGAAGGTAGCAATCAGCCCCAGCATTTT. Translated, it gives CSAAREGSNQPQHF. J is TRBJ1-5 and V is TRBV20-1; D call uncertain. The CDR3 spans 14 residues. Germline lookup yields CDR1 DFQATT and CDR2 SNEGSKA (reference sequence). The V end lost 6 bases, the J end lost 0 bases, and 12 bases lay between the germline ends.

The chain recombines TRBV10-3 with TRBJ2-5, with D perhaps TRBD1 or TRBD2 (5 bases each). The CDR3 length is 14 residues. V shed 6 bases and J shed 5 bases, with 16 bases lying between them. Germline-derived CDR1 and CDR2 are ENHRY and SYGVKD. CDR3 residues: CAISGTGDSETQYF. The DNA of the CDR3 is TGTGCCATCAGCGGGACCGGGGATTCGGAGACCCAGTACTTC.

The chain couples TRBV5-1 to TRBJ1-6; D is undetermined. The CDR3 length is 12 residues. CDR1 is SGHRS, CDR2 YFSETQ, per germline. Trimming stripped 4 bases from V and 9 bases from J, with 8 bases between. The CDR3 coding sequence is TGCGCCAGCAGCCTCAATTCTTCACCCCTCCACTTT. This encodes CASSLNSSPLHF. Combining the CDR3 with reference TRBV5-1 and TRBJ1-6 gives the whole variable domain KAGVTQTPRYLIKTRGQQVTLSCSPISGHRSVSWYQQTPGQGLQFLFEYFSETQRNKGNFPGRFSGRQFSNSRSEMNVSTLELGDSALYLCASSLNSSPLHFGNGTRLTVT.

V and J are TRBV29-1 and TRBJ1-2; maybe TRBD1 (5 bases). The V end lost 6 bases, the J end lost 7 bases, and 18 bases lay between the germline ends. The CDR3 contains 13 residues. Germline CDR1 SQVTM, CDR2 ANQGSEA. As DNA, the CDR3 is TGCAGCGTATCTCAGGGAATTACTCTTGGCTACACCTTC. Encoded protein: CSVSQGITLGYTF.

The V gene is TRBV6-5, the J gene TRBJ2-4; 9 bases fit TRBD1. This CDR3 comprises 14 residues. V lost 7 bases and J lost 4; bases outside the gene matches: 5. The germline V gene encodes CDR1 MNHEY and CDR2 SVGAGI. The CDR3 loop reads CASKSTGGKNIQYF. CDR3 DNA sequence: TGTGCCAGCAAATCGACAGGGGGAAAAAACATTCAGTACTTC.

The rearrangement joins TRBV6-2 or TRBV6-3 to TRBJ2-2; 8 bases line up with TRBD1. Trimming took 6 bases from V and 1 from J; bases not matched to a gene: 7. The germline V gene has CDR1 MNHEY and CDR2 SVGEGT. The length of the CDR3 is 16 residues. CDR3: CASRLRQGQNTGELFF. The CDR3 DNA follows: TGTGCCAGCAGACTAAGACAGGGGCAGAACACCGGGGAGCTGTTTTTT.

The chain has TRBV5-1 and TRBJ2-7, with 11 bases aligning to TRBD2. The CDR3 length is 16 residues. Trimming took 5 bases from V and 3 from J; bases not matched to a gene: 10. CDR1 and CDR2 from the germline V gene are SGHRS and YFSETQ. The CDR3 sequence is CASRPLPGLADYEQYF. The CDR3 bases are TGCGCCAGCAGGCCATTACCGGGACTAGCGGACTACGAGCAGTACTTC.

The DNA of the CDR3 is TGTGCCACCAGTGATGGGACGGTGACTAGCACAGATACGCAGTATTTT. Amino acids: CATSDGTVTSTDTQYF. The V gene is TRBV24-1, the J gene TRBJ2-3; perhaps D is TRBD1 or TRBD2 (5 bases each). The CDR3 is made up of 16 amino acids. Trimming removed 3 bases from V and 0 bases from J, with 12 bases in between. CDR1 and CDR2 from the germline V gene are KGHDR and SFDVKD.

This chain links TRBV12-3 or TRBV12-4 with TRBJ2-7; D is unclear. The V end was cut by 7 bases, the J end by 4 bases, with 17 bases between. The CDR3 contains 14 residues. CDR3 sequence reads: CASIPDPPEYEQYF. CDR3 DNA: TGTGCCAGCATTCCGGACCCTCCAGAATACGAGCAGTACTTC.

This chain joins TRBV7-2 and TRBJ2-5; TRBD2 aligns across 12 bases. CDR1 is SGHTA, CDR2 FQGNSA, per germline. The CDR3 covers 15 residues. Trimming at V came to 2 bases and at J to 4 bases, leaving 2 bases not matched to a gene. CDR3 coding DNA: TGTGCCAGCAGCTTATTACTAGCGGGAGGAGAGACCCAGTACTTC. Protein sequence: CASSLLLAGGETQYF.

The sample holds one count of this clonotype. The chain employs TRBV6-2 or TRBV6-3 and TRBJ2-1, with 13 positions matching TRBD2. The germline CDR1 and CDR2 sequences are MNHEY and SVGEGT. J was trimmed by 8 bases and V by 2 bases; bases with no gene match: 0. The CDR3 covers 14 residues. CDR3 sequence (DNA): TGTGCCAGCAGTTACGGACTAGCGGGAGATGAGCAGTTCTTC. It yields the protein CASSYGLAGDEQFF.